Described below is a single T cell receptor beta chain sequence and its context. Its antigen is not identified. This record belongs to a study of cytomegalovirus exposure and HLA in healthy donors. Overall study context: Within an early data release were 85 million or so unique TCRs drawn from HLA-typed donors. Study-level findings and limits: TCR beta V segments were, for the most part, productive about 87% or about 30% of the time in an earlier analysis.

CDR1 is MNHEY, CDR2 SMNVEV, per germline (reference sequence). Trimming took off 6 bases at V and 4 bases at J, with 19 bases between the two ends. This CDR3 contains 15 residues. This cohort consisted of healthy bone marrow donors. The primer mix had 60 Vbeta and 13 Jbeta primers. Assay: immunoSEQ multiplex PCR; the TCRdb copy retains only in-frame clones and omits some. The repertoire holds just over 150,000 clones, with more than 60% as singletons. The gene calls are TRBV27 and TRBJ2-7, with D perhaps matching TRBD1 (7 bases). The source of this sequence is a woman aged 30 to 39 in good health and CMV-seronegative. Sequences were obtained from PBMCs. CDR3 in amino acids: CASSQRGGQEYEQYF. The CDR3 nucleotides read TGTGCCAGCAGCCAACGGGGAGGACAGGAGTACGAGCAGTACTTC.